The rows below give T cell receptor beta chains drawn from one sample of a study of T cells in localized non-small cell lung cancer. Measured with immunoSEQ multiplex PCR; TCRdb has only the in-frame clones, and not every one. Counted here are some 15,000 clones, 82% occurring once; the ten biggest clones make up less than 40%. The source was peripheral blood, collected before any cancer treatment. The receptor set was obtained from a male donor aged 60 or over with stage I lung adenocarcinoma. Both conserved end residues are trimmed from each CDR3.

ASSSQGALGGSYEQY TRBV27
ASSSRSDEQF TRBV28
ASSLPGTTPPYEQY TRBV7-2
ASSGGRDSNQPQH TRBV6-1
ASSLRRGSYELPSYNEQF TRBV5-1
ATSPRTGYYEQY TRBV15
ASSLFTGTSGLTGELF TRBV11-3
ASSPPGSGGEVDEQF TRBV18
SVEASDRESYNEQF TRBV29-1
AWSGSGAGTQY TRBV30
ASSTPPTGSPQETQY TRBV28
ASSHTGDEQY TRBV7-9
ASSQSFNQPQH TRBV6-6
ASSLARQGTTEAF TRBV28
ASKTQRAKNTEAF TRBV19
ASSLWNGGSGGELF TRBV28
ASSEGRSGETQY TRBV5-1
ASSLQGTSTEAF TRBV7-2
ASSNYLAGGNTGELF TRBV21-1
ASSLLAGDEQY TRBV28
ASSTYTDTQY TRBV27
ASSPPPGRYEQY TRBV7-2
ASRSSAASSGNTIY TRBV2
ASSFGTGGDEQF TRBV5-1
ASSNADTQY TRBV19
ASSQDRSETYNEQF TRBV4-1
ASRERGDHYGYT TRBV6-1
ASSLGSTGEAF TRBV7-9
ASSPGSGTSDYEQY TRBV5-4
ATMYSDNQPQH TRBV6-6
ASSVDRTSYEQY TRBV5-4